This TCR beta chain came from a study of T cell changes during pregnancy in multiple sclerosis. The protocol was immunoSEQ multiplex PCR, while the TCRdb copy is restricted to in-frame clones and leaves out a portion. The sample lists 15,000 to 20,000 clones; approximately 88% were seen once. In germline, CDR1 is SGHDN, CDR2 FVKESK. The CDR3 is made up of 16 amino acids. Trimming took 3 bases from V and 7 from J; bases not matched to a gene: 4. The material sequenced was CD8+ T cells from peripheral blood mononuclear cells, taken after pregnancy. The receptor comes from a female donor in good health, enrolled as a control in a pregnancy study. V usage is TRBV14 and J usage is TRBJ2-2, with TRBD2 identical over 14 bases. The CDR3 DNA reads TGTGCCAGCAGCCACGGGACTAGCGGGAGTATCGGGGAGCTGTTTTTT. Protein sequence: CASSHGTSGSIGELFF.